A single sample is the source of the 14 T cell receptor beta chains below, sequenced in a study of monozygotic twins with inflammatory bowel disease. Reanalyzing the 5' RACE reads, TCRdb keeps one entry per CDR3 protein, without DNA. Across roughly 90,000 distinct CDR3 sequences, the top ten clones capture approximately 7.4% of the sample. The specimen was blood. Receptor source: a human donor with ulcerative colitis or Crohn's disease, or a healthy co-twin of an affected twin (not recorded which).

The chain is built from TRBV6-5 and TRBJ1-1; the TCRdb call, TRBD1, lacks DNA for checking. This CDR3 has 13 residues. Germline V lookup: CDR1 MNHEY, CDR2 SVGAGI. Here the CDR3 reads CASRQQGATEAFF.

The genes are TRBV5-1 and TRBJ2-3; TCRdb calls TRBD1, which cannot be checked without DNA. The CDR3 has 16 amino acids. Germline values: CDR1 SGHRS, CDR2 YFSETQ. CDR3 sequence: CASSLGGRRQADTQYF.

V and J are TRBV5-1 and TRBJ1-2; TCRdb designates TRBD1, a call that cannot be tested without DNA. From germline, CDR1 is SGHRS and CDR2 YFSETQ. CDR3 length: 15 residues. The CDR3 is CASSSEPGTGSGYTF.

The chain uses TRBV7-9 and TRBJ1-2; TCRdb calls TRBD1, which cannot be checked without DNA. Germline lookup yields CDR1 SEHNR and CDR2 FQNEAQ (reference sequence). This CDR3 comprises 14 residues. This chain's CDR3 is CASSLDGGRYGYTF.

The chain employs TRBV5-1 and TRBJ1-6; TCRdb's assignment of TRBD1 cannot be checked, as there is no DNA. The germline V gene has CDR1 SGHRS and CDR2 YFSETQ. CDR3 length: 16 residues. Here the CDR3 reads CASSLGPTGEYSPLHF. The full variable domain, completed using reference TRBV5-1 and TRBJ1-6, is KAGVTQTPRYLIKTRGQQVTLSCSPISGHRSVSWYQQTPGQGLQFLFEYFSETQRNKGNFPGRFSGRQFSNSRSEMNVSTLELGDSALYLCASSLGPTGEYSPLHFGNGTRLTVT.

The genes are TRBV3-1 and TRBJ2-1; the TRBD2 assignment by TCRdb is unverifiable without DNA. CDR3 length: 17 amino acids. Germline CDR1 and CDR2: LGHDT and YNNKEL (reference sequence). The CDR3 sequence is CASSRDTSGGRRNEQFF.

The gene calls are TRBV25-1 and TRBJ1-1; TCRdb's D gene call, TRBD1, goes unchecked for lack of DNA. The germline V gene has CDR1 MGHDK and CDR2 SYGVNS. The CDR3 has 13 amino acids. The CDR3 loop reads CASGGQGRTEAFF.

The chain employs TRBV7-2 and TRBJ1-1; there is no DNA to check the TCRdb D call of TRBD1. The V gene's germline CDR1 is SGHTA and CDR2 FQGNSA. The CDR3 spans 14 residues. The CDR3 here is CASRTRGVGTEAFF.

The rearrangement uses TRBV5-1 and TRBJ1-1. This CDR3 has 12 residues. CDR1 and CDR2 (germline): SGHRS, YFSETQ. The CDR3 sequence: CASSAGTTEAFF.

The gene calls are TRBV7-8 and TRBJ2-7; the TCRdb D gene call, TRBD1, has no DNA to confirm it. CDR1 SGHVS and CDR2 FQNEAQ come from the germline V gene. The CDR3 consists of 16 residues. The CDR3: CASSSITGTGIYEQYF.

V usage is TRBV5-1 and J usage is TRBJ2-7; TCRdb lists TRBD1, though no DNA is available to test this call. CDR1 and CDR2 from the germline V gene are SGHRS and YFSETQ. This CDR3 has 14 residues. CDR3 in amino acids: CASSHQQGANEQYF.

The J gene is TRBJ1-1, the V gene TRBV20-1; TCRdb's D call, TRBD1, is unchecked because there is no DNA. The CDR3 loop spans 14 amino acids. CDR1 and CDR2 from the germline V gene are DFQATT and SNEGSKA (reference sequence). CDR3 in amino acids: CSARGPGGYTEAFF.

This chain connects TRBV9 to TRBJ1-4. The CDR3 extends over 16 amino acids. CDR1 is SGDLS and CDR2 is YYNGEE in the germline V gene. CDR3 region: CASSPAGEGLSEKLFF.

The rearrangement links TRBV5-1 to TRBJ2-5; checking the TCRdb D call of TRBD2 is not possible without DNA. Germline CDR1 SGHRS, CDR2 YFSETQ. This CDR3 contains 15 residues. CDR3 sequence reads: CASSHLTSGDETQYF.